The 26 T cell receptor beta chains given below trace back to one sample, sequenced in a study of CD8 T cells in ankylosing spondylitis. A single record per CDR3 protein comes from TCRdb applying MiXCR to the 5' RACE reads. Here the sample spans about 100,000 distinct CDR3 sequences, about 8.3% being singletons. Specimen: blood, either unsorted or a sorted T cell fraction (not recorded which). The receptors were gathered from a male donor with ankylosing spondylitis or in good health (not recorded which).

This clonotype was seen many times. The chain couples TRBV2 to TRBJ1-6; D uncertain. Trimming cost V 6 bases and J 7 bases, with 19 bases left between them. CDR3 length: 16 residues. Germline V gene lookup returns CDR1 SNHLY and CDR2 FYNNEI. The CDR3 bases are TGTGCCAGCAGCCCCTACTGGGCCCAGGACAATTCACCCCTCCACTTT. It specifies CASSPYWAQDNSPLHF.

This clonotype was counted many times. The chain's CDR3 is CASSLGGTASGNTIYF. The CDR3 nucleotides read TGTGCCAGCAGTTTAGGCGGGACCGCTTCTGGAAACACCATATATTTT. The rearrangement joins TRBV12-3 or TRBV12-4 to TRBJ1-3; D may be TRBD1 (5 bases). There are 16 residues in the CDR3. Trimming pared 1 base from V and 1 base from J, leaving 11 bases between.

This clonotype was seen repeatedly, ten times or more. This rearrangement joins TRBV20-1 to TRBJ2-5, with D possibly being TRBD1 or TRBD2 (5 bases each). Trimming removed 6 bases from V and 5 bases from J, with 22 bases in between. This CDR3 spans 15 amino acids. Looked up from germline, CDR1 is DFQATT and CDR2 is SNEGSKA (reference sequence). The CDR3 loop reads CSAPQGWGSGETQYF. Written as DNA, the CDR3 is TGCAGTGCCCCCCAGGGATGGGGCTCGGGGGAGACCCAGTACTTC.

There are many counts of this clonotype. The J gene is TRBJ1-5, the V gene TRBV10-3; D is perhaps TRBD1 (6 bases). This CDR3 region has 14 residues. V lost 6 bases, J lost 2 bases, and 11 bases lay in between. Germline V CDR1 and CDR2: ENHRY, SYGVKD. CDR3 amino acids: CAISERQGNQPQHF. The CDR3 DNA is TGTGCCATCAGCGAGCGACAGGGCAATCAGCCCCAGCATTTT.

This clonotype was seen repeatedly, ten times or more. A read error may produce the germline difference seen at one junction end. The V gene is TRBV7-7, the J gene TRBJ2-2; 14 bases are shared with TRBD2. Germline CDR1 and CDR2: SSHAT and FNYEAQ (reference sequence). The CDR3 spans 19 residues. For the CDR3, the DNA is TGTGCTAGCAGCTCCGGGCGGGGACTAGCGGGAGTTGGCGCCGGGGAGCTGTTTTTT. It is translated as CASSSGRGLAGVGAGELFF.

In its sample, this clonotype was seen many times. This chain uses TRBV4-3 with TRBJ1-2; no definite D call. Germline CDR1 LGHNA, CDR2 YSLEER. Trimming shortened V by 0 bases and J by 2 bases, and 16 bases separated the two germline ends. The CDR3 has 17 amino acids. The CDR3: CASSQERSEGSNYGYTF. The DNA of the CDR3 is TGCGCCAGCAGCCAAGAGAGGAGTGAGGGATCCAACTATGGCTACACCTTC.

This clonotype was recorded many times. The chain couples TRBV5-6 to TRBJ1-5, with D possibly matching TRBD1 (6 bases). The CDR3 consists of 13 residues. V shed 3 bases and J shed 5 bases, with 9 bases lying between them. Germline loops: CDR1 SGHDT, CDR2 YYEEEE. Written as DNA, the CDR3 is TGTGCCAGCAGCTCTACAGGGTATCAGCCCCAGCATTTT. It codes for CASSSTGYQPQHF.

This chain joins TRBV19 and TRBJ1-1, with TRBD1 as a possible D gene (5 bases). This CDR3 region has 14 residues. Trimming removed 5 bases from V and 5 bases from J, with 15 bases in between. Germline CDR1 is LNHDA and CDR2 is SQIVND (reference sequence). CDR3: CASSETGGPTEAFF. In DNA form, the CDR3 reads TGTGCCAGTAGTGAGACGGGGGGTCCGACTGAAGCTTTCTTT. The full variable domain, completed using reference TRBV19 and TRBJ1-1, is DGGITQSPKYLFRKEGQNVTLSCEQNLNHDAMYWYRQDPGQGLRLIYYSQIVNDFQKGDIAEGYSVSREKKESFPLTVTSAQKNPTAFYLCASSETGGPTEAFFGQGTRLTVV.

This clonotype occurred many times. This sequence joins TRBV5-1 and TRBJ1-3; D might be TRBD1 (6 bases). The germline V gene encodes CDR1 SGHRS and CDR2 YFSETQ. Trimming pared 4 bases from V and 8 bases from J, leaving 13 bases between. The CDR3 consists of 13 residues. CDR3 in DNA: TGCGCCAGCAGCAGACAGGCCCAGGACACCATATATTTT. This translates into CASSRQAQDTIYF. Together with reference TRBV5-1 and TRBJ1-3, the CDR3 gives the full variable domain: KAGVTQTPRYLIKTRGQQVTLSCSPISGHRSVSWYQQTPGQGLQFLFEYFSETQRNKGNFPGRFSGRQFSNSRSEMNVSTLELGDSALYLCASSRQAQDTIYFGEGSWLTVV.

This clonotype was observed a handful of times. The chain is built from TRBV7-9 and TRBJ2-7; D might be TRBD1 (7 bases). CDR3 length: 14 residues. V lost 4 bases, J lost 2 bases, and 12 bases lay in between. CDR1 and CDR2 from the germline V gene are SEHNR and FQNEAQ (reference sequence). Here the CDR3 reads CASSSTGRPYEQYF. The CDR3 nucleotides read TGTGCCAGCAGCTCGACAGGGAGGCCCTACGAGCAGTACTTC. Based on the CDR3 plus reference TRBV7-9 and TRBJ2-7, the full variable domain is DTGVSQNPRHKITKRGQNVTFRCDPISEHNRLYWYRQTLGQGPEFLTYFQNEAQLEKSRLLSDRFSAERPKGSFSTLEIQRTEQGDSAMYLCASSSTGRPYEQYFGPGTRLTVT.

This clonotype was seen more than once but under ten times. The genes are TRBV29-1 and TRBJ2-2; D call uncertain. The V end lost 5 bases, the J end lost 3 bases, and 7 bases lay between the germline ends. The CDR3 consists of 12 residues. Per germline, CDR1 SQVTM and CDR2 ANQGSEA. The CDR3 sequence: CSVWPDTGELFF. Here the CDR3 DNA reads TGCAGCGTTTGGCCGGACACCGGGGAGCTGTTTTTT.

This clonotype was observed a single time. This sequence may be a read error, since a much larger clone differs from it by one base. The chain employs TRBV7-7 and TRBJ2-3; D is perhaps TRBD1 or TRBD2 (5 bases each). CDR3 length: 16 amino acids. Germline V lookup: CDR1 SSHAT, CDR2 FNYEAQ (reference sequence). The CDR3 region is CASSEAPGRSTDTQYF. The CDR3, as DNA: TGTGCTAGCAGCGAAGCGCCGGGACGAAGCACAGATACGCAGTATTTT.

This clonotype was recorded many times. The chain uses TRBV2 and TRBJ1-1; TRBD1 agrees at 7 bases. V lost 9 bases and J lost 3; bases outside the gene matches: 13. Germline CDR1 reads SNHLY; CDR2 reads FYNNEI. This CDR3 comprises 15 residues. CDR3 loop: CARERPEGAYTEAFF. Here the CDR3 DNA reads TGTGCCAGAGAGCGACCGGAGGGGGCTTACACTGAAGCTTTCTTT.

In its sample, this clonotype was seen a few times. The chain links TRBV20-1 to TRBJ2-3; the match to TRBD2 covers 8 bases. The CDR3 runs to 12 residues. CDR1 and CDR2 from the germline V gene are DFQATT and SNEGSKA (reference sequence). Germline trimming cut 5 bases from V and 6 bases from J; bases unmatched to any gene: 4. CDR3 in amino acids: CSAGTSTDTQYF. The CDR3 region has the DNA TGCAGTGCTGGGACTAGTACGGATACGCAGTATTTT.

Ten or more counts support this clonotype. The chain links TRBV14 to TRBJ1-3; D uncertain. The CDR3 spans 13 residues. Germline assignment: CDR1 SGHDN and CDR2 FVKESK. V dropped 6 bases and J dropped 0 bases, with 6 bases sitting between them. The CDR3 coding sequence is TGTGCCAGCAGAGACCTCTCTGGAAACACCATATATTTT. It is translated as CASRDLSGNTIYF.

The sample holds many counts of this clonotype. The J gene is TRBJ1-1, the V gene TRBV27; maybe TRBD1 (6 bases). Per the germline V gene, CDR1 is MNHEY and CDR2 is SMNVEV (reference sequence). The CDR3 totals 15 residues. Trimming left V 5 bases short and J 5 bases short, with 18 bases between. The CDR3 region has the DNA TGTGCCAGCAGTAAGCTGGGGGGGCGTGGGACTGAAGCTTTCTTT. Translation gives CASSKLGGRGTEAFF.

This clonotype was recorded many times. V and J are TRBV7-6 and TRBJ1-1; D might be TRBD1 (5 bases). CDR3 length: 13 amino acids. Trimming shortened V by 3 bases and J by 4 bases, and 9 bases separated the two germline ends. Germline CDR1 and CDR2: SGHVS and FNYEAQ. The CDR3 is CASSLSRGTEAFF. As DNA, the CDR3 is TGTGCCAGCAGCTTGTCTAGGGGCACTGAAGCTTTCTTT. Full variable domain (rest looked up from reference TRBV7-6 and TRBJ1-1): GAGVSQSPRYKVTKRGQDVALRCDPISGHVSLYWYRQALGQGPEFLTYFNYEAQQDKSGLPNDRFSAERPEGSISTLTIQRTEQRDSAMYRCASSLSRGTEAFFGQGTRLTVV.

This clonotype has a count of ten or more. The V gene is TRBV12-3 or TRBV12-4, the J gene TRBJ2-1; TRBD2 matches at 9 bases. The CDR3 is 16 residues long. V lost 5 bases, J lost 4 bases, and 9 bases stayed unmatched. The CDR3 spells CASSGGGSGGYNEQFF. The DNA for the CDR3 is TGTGCCAGCAGTGGGGGGGGTAGCGGGGGTTACAATGAGCAGTTCTTC.

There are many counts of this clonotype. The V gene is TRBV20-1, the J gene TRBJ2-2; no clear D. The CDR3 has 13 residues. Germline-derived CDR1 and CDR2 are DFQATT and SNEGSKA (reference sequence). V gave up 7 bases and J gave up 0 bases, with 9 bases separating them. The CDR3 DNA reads TGCAGTGTAGACGGAGCGAACACCGGGGAGCTGTTTTTT. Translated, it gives CSVDGANTGELFF.

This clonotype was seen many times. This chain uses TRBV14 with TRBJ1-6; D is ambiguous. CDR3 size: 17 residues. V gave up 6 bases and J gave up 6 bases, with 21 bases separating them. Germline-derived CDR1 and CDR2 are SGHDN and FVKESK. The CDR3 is CASSQRRTELGNSPLHF. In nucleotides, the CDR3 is TGTGCCAGCAGTCAGAGGAGGACGGAGCTGGGTAATTCACCCCTCCACTTT.

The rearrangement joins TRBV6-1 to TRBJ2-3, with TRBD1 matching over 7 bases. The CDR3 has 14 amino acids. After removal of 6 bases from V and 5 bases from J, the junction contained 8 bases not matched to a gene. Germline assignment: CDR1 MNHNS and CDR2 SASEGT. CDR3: CASSPGTAIDTQYF. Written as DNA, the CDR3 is TGTGCCAGCAGCCCCGGGACAGCCATAGATACGCAGTATTTT.

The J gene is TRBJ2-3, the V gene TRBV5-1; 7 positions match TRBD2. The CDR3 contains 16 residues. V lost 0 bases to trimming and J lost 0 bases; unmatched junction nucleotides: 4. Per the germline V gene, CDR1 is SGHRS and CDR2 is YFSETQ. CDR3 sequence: CASSLASGVSTDTQYF. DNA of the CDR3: TGCGCCAGCAGCTTGGCCAGCGGGGTTAGCACAGATACGCAGTATTTT.

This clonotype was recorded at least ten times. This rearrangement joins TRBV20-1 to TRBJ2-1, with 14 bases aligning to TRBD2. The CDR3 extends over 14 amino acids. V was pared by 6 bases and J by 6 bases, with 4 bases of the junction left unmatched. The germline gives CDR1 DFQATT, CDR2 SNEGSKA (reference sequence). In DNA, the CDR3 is TGCAGTGCGAAGACTAGCGGGAGGGCCAATGAGCAGTTCTTC. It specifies CSAKTSGRANEQFF.

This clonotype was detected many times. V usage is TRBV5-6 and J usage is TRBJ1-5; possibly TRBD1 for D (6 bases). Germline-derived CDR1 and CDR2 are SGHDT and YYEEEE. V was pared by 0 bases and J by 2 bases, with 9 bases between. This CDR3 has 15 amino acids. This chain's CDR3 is CASSLGTGRNQPQHF. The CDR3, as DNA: TGTGCCAGCAGCTTGGGTACAGGGCGCAATCAGCCCCAGCATTTT. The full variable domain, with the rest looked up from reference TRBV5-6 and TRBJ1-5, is DAGVTQSPTHLIKTRGQQVTLRCSPKSGHDTVSWYQQALGQGPQFIFQYYEEEERQRGNFPDRFSGHQFPNYSSELNVNALLLGDSALYLCASSLGTGRNQPQHFGDGTRLSIL.

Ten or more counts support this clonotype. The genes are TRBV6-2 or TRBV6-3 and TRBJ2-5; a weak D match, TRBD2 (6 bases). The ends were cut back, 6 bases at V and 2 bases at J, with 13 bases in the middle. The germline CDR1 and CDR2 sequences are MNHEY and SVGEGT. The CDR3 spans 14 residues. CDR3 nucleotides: TGTGCCAGCAGAACCCGACTAGAGCAAGAGACCCAGTACTTC. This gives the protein CASRTRLEQETQYF.

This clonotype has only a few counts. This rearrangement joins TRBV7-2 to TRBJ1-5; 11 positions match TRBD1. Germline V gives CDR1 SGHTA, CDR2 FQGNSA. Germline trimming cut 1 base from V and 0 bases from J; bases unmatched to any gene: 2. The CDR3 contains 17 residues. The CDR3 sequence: CASSLGTGGYSNQPQHF. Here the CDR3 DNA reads TGTGCCAGCAGCTTAGGGACAGGGGGCTATAGCAATCAGCCCCAGCATTTT.